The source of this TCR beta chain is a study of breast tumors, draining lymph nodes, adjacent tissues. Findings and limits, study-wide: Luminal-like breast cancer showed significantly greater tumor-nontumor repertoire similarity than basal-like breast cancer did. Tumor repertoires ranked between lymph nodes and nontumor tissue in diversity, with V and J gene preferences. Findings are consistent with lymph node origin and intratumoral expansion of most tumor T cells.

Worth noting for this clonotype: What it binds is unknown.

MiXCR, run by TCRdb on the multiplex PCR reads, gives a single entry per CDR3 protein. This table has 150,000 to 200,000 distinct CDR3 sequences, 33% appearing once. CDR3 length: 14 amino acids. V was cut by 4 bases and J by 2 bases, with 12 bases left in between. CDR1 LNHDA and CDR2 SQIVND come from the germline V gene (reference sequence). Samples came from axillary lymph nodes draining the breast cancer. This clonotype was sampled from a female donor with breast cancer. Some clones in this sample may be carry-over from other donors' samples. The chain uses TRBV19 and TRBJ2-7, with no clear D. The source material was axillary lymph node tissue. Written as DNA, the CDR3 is TGTGCCAGTAGTAGAGGTGGCGGAGCCTACGAGCAGTACTTC. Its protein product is CASSRGGGAYEQYF.